The 12 T cell receptor beta chains in this list originate from one sample, sequenced in a study of CD8+CD57+ T cells in acquired aplastic anemia. Template material for TCR beta VDJ and CDR3 profiling consisted of genomic DNA. TCRdb reprocessed the reads via MiXCR and lists one record per CDR3 protein. Of 200,000 to 250,000 distinct CDR3 sequences listed, roughly 35% are singletons. Sequenced material: sorted CD4+, CD8+, or CD8+CD57+ T cells (not recorded which) from PBMCs. The source of these receptors is a human donor in good health, serving as a control.

In this sample, this clonotype turned up many times. The chain links TRBV7-8 to TRBJ2-5, with TRBD1 matching 9 bases. This CDR3 region has 16 residues. Looked up from germline, CDR1 is SGHVS and CDR2 is FQNEAQ. The J segment lost 5 bases and the V segment lost 4 bases, leaving 11 bases of the junction unmatched. CDR3 bases: TGTGCCAGCAGCTCAGGAAGGACAGGGGTCCGGGAGACCCAGTACTTC. Its protein product is CASSSGRTGVRETQYF.

The sample holds many counts of this clonotype. This chain links TRBV20-1 with TRBJ1-2; TRBD1 might be the D (6 bases). Germline lookup yields CDR1 DFQATT and CDR2 SNEGSKA (reference sequence). This CDR3 is 14 amino acids long. With 5 bases removed from V and 7 bases from J, the gap between germline ends came to 20 bases. CDR3 DNA sequence: TGCAGTGCTTTAAGGGCAGGGGCGGTTTTTGGCTACACCTTC. This encodes CSALRAGAVFGYTF.

The rearrangement uses TRBV4-1 and TRBJ2-7, with TRBD1 as a possible D gene (6 bases). V was shortened by 6 bases and J by 2 bases, with 20 bases between the two germline ends. CDR1 MGHRA and CDR2 YSYEKL come from the germline V gene. CDR3 size: 16 residues. The CDR3 spells CASRDPTGAAPYEQYF. The CDR3 nucleotides read TGCGCCAGCAGGGATCCGACAGGTGCGGCACCCTACGAGCAGTACTTC.

This clonotype has ten or more counts. The chain links TRBV15 to TRBJ1-1; 9 bases match TRBD1. The CDR3 has 16 residues. Germline V gene data show CDR1 as LNHNV and CDR2 as YYDKDF (reference sequence). The V segment lost 3 bases and the J segment 4 bases; nucleotides outside the gene matches: 9. Written as DNA, the CDR3 is TGTGCCACCAGCAGTAGGTTAGGACAGGGGAGCACTGAAGCTTTCTTT. It is translated as CATSSRLGQGSTEAFF.

This clonotype was counted a single time. The rearrangement links TRBV15 to TRBJ1-3, with 8 bases that match TRBD1. The germline CDR1 and CDR2 sequences are LNHNV and YYDKDF (reference sequence). With V trimmed by 3 bases and J by 0 bases, 1 base remained unmatched. The CDR3 extends over 15 amino acids. The CDR3 DNA reads as TGTGCCACCAGCAGTGACAGGGGCTCTGGAAACACCATATATTTT. It encodes CATSSDRGSGNTIYF. Combining the CDR3 with reference TRBV15 and TRBJ1-3 gives the whole variable domain DAMVIQNPRYQVTQFGKPVTLSCSQTLNHNVMYWYQQKSSQAPKLLFHYYDKDFNNEADTPDNFQSRRPNTSFCFLDIRSPGLGDTAMYLCATSSDRGSGNTIYFGEGSWLTVV.

This clonotype was counted at least ten times. The CDR3 region has the DNA TGCAGCGTGGTCAGGACAGGGGACTACGAGCAGTACTTC. Its translation: CSVVRTGDYEQYF. V and J are TRBV29-1 and TRBJ2-7, with 9 bases fitting TRBD1. Germline V gene sequence: CDR1 SQVTM, CDR2 ANQGSEA. With 6 bases clipped from V and 3 bases from J, the junction kept 6 bases outside the gene matches. The CDR3 has 13 residues.

On this clonotype itself: The junction differs from germline at one of its ends, possibly a read error. CDR3 loop: CASSLGGHPPYNERFF. The CDR3 DNA sequence: TGTGCCAGCAGCTTAGGGGGACACCCGCCCTACAATGAGCGGTTCTTC. This sequence joins TRBV7-2 and TRBJ2-1, with TRBD1 as a possible D gene (6 bases). Germline CDR1 is SGHTA and CDR2 is FQGNSA. The length of the CDR3 is 16 residues.

This clonotype occurred many times. J is TRBJ2-1 and V is TRBV20-1; 11 bases agree with TRBD2. Germline V gene sequence: CDR1 DFQATT, CDR2 SNEGSKA (reference sequence). Trimming took 6 bases from V and 8 from J; bases not matched to a gene: 9. This CDR3 contains 14 residues. The CDR3 region is CSAPLAGGSDEQFF. As DNA, the CDR3 is TGCAGTGCGCCTCTAGCGGGGGGAAGCGATGAGCAGTTCTTC.

This clonotype was picked up a small number of times. The gene calls are TRBV5-1 and TRBJ1-2; D not certain. V gave up 1 base and J gave up 4 bases, with 11 bases separating them. Germline V CDR1 and CDR2: SGHRS, YFSETQ. This CDR3 region has 14 residues. CDR3 bases: TGCGCCAGCAGCTTGCGACTCGGGGTCTATGGCTACACCTTC. Protein sequence: CASSLRLGVYGYTF.

This clonotype was found many times. V is TRBV5-1 and J is TRBJ2-1; 13 nucleotides line up with TRBD2. Trimming took 2 bases from V and 7 from J; bases not matched to a gene: 3. This CDR3 is 15 amino acids long. Germline CDR1 and CDR2: SGHRS and YFSETQ. For the CDR3, the DNA is TGCGCCAGCAGCTTAGGACTAGCGGGAGCAAATGAGCAGTTCTTC. Its protein is CASSLGLAGANEQFF.

This clonotype has at least ten counts. The chain links TRBV12-3 or TRBV12-4 to TRBJ1-2; no firm D call. Between the trimmed V and J ends, which lost 6 bases and 7 bases, there was a span of 18 bases. The CDR3 consists of 14 residues. CDR3 residues: CASSPGMSDRGYTF. As DNA, the CDR3 is TGTGCCAGCAGCCCCGGGATGTCAGATCGTGGCTACACCTTC.

The chain employs TRBV4-1 and TRBJ2-5; no clear D. The CDR3 consists of 15 residues. Trimming stripped 0 bases from V and 1 base from J, with 9 bases between. Germline assignment: CDR1 MGHRA and CDR2 YSYEKL. CDR3 DNA sequence: TGCGCCAGCAGCCAAGATTTGGCCGGCCAAGAGACCCAGTACTTC. It translates to CASSQDLAGQETQYF.